This is a list of T cell receptor beta chains from one sample in a study of CD8 T cells in Susac syndrome. TCRdb analysed the immunoSEQ multiplex PCR reads with MiXCR anew, one entry per CDR3 protein. The table lists around 300,000 distinct CDR3 sequences, roughly 90% of them singletons. What was sequenced was CD8+ T cells from PBMCs. All receptors derive from a human donor with multiple sclerosis. CDR3s include the opening cysteine and the closing phenylalanine or tryptophan. D genes are given only for firm matches. Clone size, where shown, is once, few, many, or a class for clones that have expanded.

- TRBD1 TRBJ1-2 TRBV5-6 TGTGCCAGCAGCTTGTTAAACGAGGGACAGGCCAACTGGGGCTACACCTTC CASSLLNEGQANWGYTF
- TRBD2 TRBJ2-2 TRBV24-1 TGTGCCACCAGTGGACTAGCTACGTACACCGGGGAGCTGTTTTTT CATSGLATYTGELFF
- - TRBJ1-5 TRBV30 TGTGCCTGGAGTACCCCCGACGCAAGCAATCAGCCCCAGCATTTT CAWSTPDASNQPQHF
once TRBD2 TRBJ2-3 TRBV20-1 TGCAGTGCCAATCCTAGGGACTACCTTACGCAGTATTTT CSANPRDYLTQYF
- TRBD1 TRBJ2-6 TRBV11-1 TGTGCCAGCAGCTTAGGTGTCGGAACAGGGGGCGCATCTGGGGCCAACGTCCTGACTTTC CASSLGVGTGGASGANVLTF
- - TRBJ2-1 TRBV4-3 TGCGCCAGCAGCCAAGATCGGTATGAGCAGTTCTTC CASSQDRYEQFF
- - TRBJ2-5 TRBV7-6 TGTGCCAGCAGCCCCCCGTTACCCGGGGAGACCCAGTACTTC CASSPPLPGETQYF
- - TRBJ1-1 TRBV14 TGTGCCAGCAGCCAAGTCACAAACACTGAAGCTTTCTTT CASSQVTNTEAFF
- TRBD1 TRBJ2-5 TRBV12-3/TRBV12-4 TGTGCCAGCAGTGCCTGGACAGGGGTTGGGGAGACCCAGTACTTC CASSAWTGVGETQYF
- TRBD1 TRBJ2-7 TRBV7-9 TGTGCCAGCAGCTCCCCCGGGACAGCCTTATACGAGCAGTACTTC CASSSPGTALYEQYF
once - TRBJ2-1 TRBV4-3 TGCGCCAGCAGCCACGAGGCCCTCGGGGGTGTCGCTGAGCAGTTCTTC CASSHEALGGVAEQFF
- TRBD1 TRBJ1-2 TRBV10-3 TGTGCCATCAGGCGCCCAGACAGGGAGAACTATGGCTACACCTTC CAIRRPDRENYGYTF
- - TRBJ2-5 TRBV5-5 TGTGCCAGCAGCGGTTTAGTGGAGACCCAGTACTTC CASSGLVETQYF
- - TRBJ2-5 TRBV7-2 TGTGCCAGCAACGAATCCCCCCAAGAGACCCAGTACTTC CASNESPQETQYF
few - TRBJ1-4 TRBV12-3/TRBV12-4 TGTGCCAGCAGTTTCCCTGCAACTAATGAAAAACTGTTTTTT CASSFPATNEKLFF
- - TRBJ2-5 TRBV30 TGTGCCTGGAGCGGCACCGGAGAGACCCAGTACTTC CAWSGTGETQYF
- TRBD1 TRBJ1-1 TRBV27 TGTGCCAGCAGTTTCCGAATAGGGACAGGGAACACTGAAGCTTTCTTT CASSFRIGTGNTEAFF
- - TRBJ2-2 TRBV7-8 TGTGCCAGCGGCTATTCGACCGGGGAGCTGTTTTTT CASGYSTGELFF
- - TRBJ2-3 TRBV12-3/TRBV12-4 TGTGCCAGCAGCCCCCCGGAGGGCCAAGATACGCAGTATTTT CASSPPEGQDTQYF
- - TRBJ2-7 TRBV28 TGTGCCAGCAGTCTCCGCCTACACTCCCCCTCCTACGAGCAGTACTTC CASSLRLHSPSYEQYF
- TRBD1 TRBJ1-4 TRBV30 TGTGCCTGGGGACAGGGAGATGAAAAACTGTTTTTT CAWGQGDEKLFF
- TRBD2 TRBJ2-5 TRBV7-3 TGTGCCAGCAGCTTAGGGTTTGGTTCTAGCGGCCAAGAGACCCAGTACTTC CASSLGFGSSGQETQYF
few TRBD1 TRBJ2-3 TRBV28 TGTGCCAGCAGTTTCGACAGGGGCACAGATACGCAGTATTTT CASSFDRGTDTQYF
- - TRBJ1-4 TRBV3-1 TGTGCCAGCAGCCACCTAAGACAGGAAAAACTGTTTTTT CASSHLRQEKLFF
once - TRBJ1-2 TRBV5-1 TGCGCCAGCAGCTTGGCGAGTACCGCCTATGGCTACACCTTC CASSLASTAYGYTF
- - TRBJ2-7 TRBV28 TGTGCCAGCAGCCCTGACAGGTTAGTTACCTTC CASSPDRLVTF
- - TRBJ1-5 TRBV5-6 TGTGCCAGCAGCTTGGCTGGTAGACCGATCAATCAGCCCCAGCATTTT CASSLAGRPINQPQHF
- TRBD2 TRBJ2-7 TRBV27 TGTGCCAGCGGGGTAGCGGGGGGGCCTTTTTACGAGCAGTACTTC CASGVAGGPFYEQYF
- TRBD1 TRBJ1-2 TRBV20-1 TGCAGTGCCTTCGGGACAGGCCCGACTAACTATGGCTACACCTTC CSAFGTGPTNYGYTF
- - TRBJ2-3 TRBV7-6 TGTGCCAGCAGCTTAGTTCCAGCGAACACAGATACGCAGTATTTT CASSLVPANTDTQYF
- - TRBJ2-7 TRBV7-8 TGTGCCAGCAGCTTAAACGTACTTTTTGACGAGCAGTACTTC CASSLNVLFDEQYF
- TRBD2 TRBJ2-3 TRBV5-4 TGTGCCAGCAGCTTGGAACCCCGCGGGGGGGACACAGATACGCAGTATTTT CASSLEPRGGDTDTQYF
- TRBD1 TRBJ2-7 TRBV10-3 TGTGCCATCAGAGTCCGGACAGGGGCCCTCTACGAGCAGTACTTC CAIRVRTGALYEQYF
- - TRBJ1-1 TRBV30 TGTGCCTGGAACCCGGGCGGGACTGAAGCTTTCTTT CAWNPGGTEAFF
- - TRBJ1-1 TRBV2 TGTGCCAGCTTCCTTAATACTGAAGCTTTCTTT CASFLNTEAFF
- TRBD1 TRBJ2-6 TRBV9 TGTGCCAGCAGCGCAGGGGGTACCAACGTCCTGACTTTC CASSAGGTNVLTF